This T cell receptor beta chain was profiled in a study of CD8 T cells in ankylosing spondylitis. Whole-study findings and limits: Certain motif variants had earlier appeared in reactive arthritis synovial fluid and blood. Enrichment of disease-linked clones was reportedly significant in matched ankylosing spondylitis synovial fluid. Disease-linked clones proved CD8+ and comparatively uncommon in peripheral blood.

Libraries of TCR beta came from quantitative 5'-RACE with molecular barcodes. TCRdb re-called the 5' RACE reads through MiXCR, storing one row per CDR3 protein. This sample has 150,000 to 200,000 distinct CDR3 sequences, with 10% to 15% found just once. In this sample, this clonotype turned up many times. The antigen remains unidentified. The sequencing sample was made of blood, either unsorted or a sorted T cell fraction (not recorded which). This TCR came from a female donor with ankylosing spondylitis or in good health (not recorded which).

This chain's CDR3 is CASSQDGSYPEAFF. The CDR3 nucleotides are TGTGCCAGCAGCCAAGATGGCAGTTACCCTGAAGCTTTCTTT. V is TRBV4-2 and J is TRBJ1-1; D gene uncertain. The CDR3 covers 14 residues. Trimming removed 0 bases from V and 6 bases from J, with 11 bases in between. From germline, CDR1 is LGHNA and CDR2 YNFKEQ.